The 25 T cell receptor beta chains below come from one sample, sequenced in a study of OX40 agonist ivuxolimab in advanced cancers. Repertoires were generated with immunoSEQ multiplex PCR, while TCRdb's copy carries only in-frame clones and drops some. The sample has about 70,000 clones; roughly 88% are singletons. The sample was CD4+ or CD8+ T cells sorted from blood, taken in a trial of the OX40 agonist ivuxolimab. The receptors derive from an adult with an advanced solid tumor such as melanoma, head and neck, liver or kidney cancer.

This clone was counted a single time. The chain recombines TRBV6-5 with TRBJ2-7; 7 bases are a match to TRBD1. J lost 7 bases, V lost 6 bases, and 9 bases had no gene match. The V gene's germline CDR1 is MNHEY and CDR2 SVGAGI. The CDR3 is 13 amino acids. The CDR3 DNA is TGTGCCAGCAGAGCCGGACAGGTCTTTGAGCAGTACTTC. It specifies CASRAGQVFEQYF.

This clone was detected only once. The chain uses TRBV2 and TRBJ1-1; tentatively, D is TRBD1 (5 bases). Trimming took off 3 bases at V and 8 bases at J, with 13 bases between the two ends. Germline CDR1 and CDR2: SNHLY and FYNNEI. This CDR3 spans 13 amino acids. CDR3 sequence reads: CASSEAPGTEAFF. The CDR3 DNA reads as TGTGCCAGCAGTGAGGCACCCGGGACCGAAGCTTTCTTT.

The rearrangement uses TRBV7-9 and TRBJ1-4, with a weak D call TRBD1 (6 bases). CDR1 is SEHNR and CDR2 is FQNEAQ in the germline V gene (reference sequence). The V gene lost 5 bases and the J gene lost 4 bases, with 17 bases spanning the gap. This CDR3 has 16 amino acids. CDR3 amino acids: CASSPRGGAGNEKLFF. The DNA of the CDR3 is TGTGCCAGCAGCCCCCGAGGGGGGGCCGGTAATGAAAAACTGTTTTTT. The complete variable domain, with remaining parts taken from reference TRBV7-9 and TRBJ1-4, reads DTGVSQNPRHKITKRGQNVTFRCDPISEHNRLYWYRQTLGQGPEFLTYFQNEAQLEKSRLLSDRFSAERPKGSFSTLEIQRTEQGDSAMYLCASSPRGGAGNEKLFFGSGTQLSVL.

J is TRBJ2-1 and V is TRBV18; D possibly matches TRBD1 or TRBD2 (5 bases each). Deletions cut 5 bases from V and 10 bases from J, with 15 bases between. Germline loops: CDR1 KGHSH, CDR2 LQKENI. The CDR3 sequence is 13 residues long. CDR3 bases: TGTGCCAGCTCATCCACCGGGGCGCACGAGCAGTTCTTC. Its translation is CASSSTGAHEQFF.

Turning to this clone: The junction does not match germline at one end; this may be a read error. The chain recombines TRBV5-1 with TRBJ1-5; 7 bases line up with TRBD1. The CDR3 sequence is 14 residues long. Germline loops: CDR1 SGHRS, CDR2 YFSETQ. The chain's CDR3 is CASSVRQGFQPQHF. In nucleotides, the CDR3 is TGTGCCAGCAGCGTACGACAGGGTTTTCAGCCCCAGCATTTT.

The chain carries TRBV5-1 and TRBJ2-3; the D gene is possibly TRBD1 (7 bases). The CDR3 has 15 residues. Germline CDR1 SGHRS, CDR2 YFSETQ. Trimming took off 7 bases at V and 5 bases at J, with 20 bases between the two ends. The DNA of the CDR3 is TGCGCCAGCGCAAAGTTGACAGGGAGGCAAGATACGCAGTATTTT. It translates to CASAKLTGRQDTQYF.

The chain carries TRBV2 and TRBJ2-5; 8 positions match TRBD1. CDR3 length: 14 amino acids. The V gene end was trimmed by 8 bases and the J gene end by 2 bases; junction bases not matched to a gene: 7. Germline V gives CDR1 SNHLY, CDR2 FYNNEI. CDR3 residues: CASGDRSYQETQYF. DNA for the CDR3: TGTGCCAGCGGGGACAGGTCTTATCAAGAGACCCAGTACTTC.

V and J are TRBV18 and TRBJ2-2; D ambiguous. The V gene lost 5 bases and the J gene lost 3 bases, with 4 bases spanning the gap. Per the germline V gene, CDR1 is KGHSH and CDR2 is LQKENI. This CDR3 region has 12 residues. CDR3 protein: CASSTYTGELFF. CDR3 DNA sequence: TGTGCCAGCTCAACTTACACCGGGGAGCTGTTTTTT.

This clone was counted between two and nine times. The rearrangement links TRBV28 to TRBJ2-7; D gene uncertain. The germline CDR1 and CDR2 sequences are MDHEN and SYDVKM. The CDR3 has 12 residues. V dropped 7 bases and J dropped 2 bases, with 9 bases sitting between them. CDR3 protein: CASIRRPYEQYF. CDR3 DNA: TGTGCCAGCATCCGACGACCCTACGAGCAGTACTTC.

This clone was counted only a few times. V and J are TRBV2 and TRBJ2-5; D is uncertain. Between the trimmed V and J ends, which lost 6 bases and 5 bases, there was a span of 7 bases. Germline CDR1 SNHLY, CDR2 FYNNEI. CDR3 size: 11 residues. The CDR3 bases are TGTGCCAGCAGGAAGGAGGAGACCCAGTACTTC. Translating it yields CASRKEETQYF.

The genes are TRBV2 and TRBJ2-3; 8 bases match TRBD1. The V gene end was trimmed by 6 bases and the J gene end by 5 bases; junction bases not matched to a gene: 1. Germline V gives CDR1 SNHLY, CDR2 FYNNEI. The CDR3 loop spans 12 amino acids. The DNA of the CDR3 is TGTGCCAGCAGGGACAGGGAAGATACGCAGTATTTT. Its translation is CASRDREDTQYF.

V usage is TRBV7-6 and J usage is TRBJ1-2, with 8 positions matching TRBD1. Germline CDR1 is SGHVS and CDR2 is FNYEAQ. V was pared by 6 bases and J by 8 bases, with 8 bases of the junction left unmatched. CDR3 length: 13 amino acids. Here the CDR3 DNA reads TGTGCCAGCAGTCCGGACAGGGAGGGAGGCTACACCTTC. It codes for CASSPDREGGYTF.

The chain is built from TRBV9 and TRBJ1-6; 7 bases are a match to TRBD1. V was clipped by 3 bases and J by 6 bases; unmatched bases: 3. The CDR3 is 14 residues long. The germline V gene has CDR1 SGDLS and CDR2 YYNGEE. CDR3 region: CASSEGQPNSPLHF. Here the CDR3 DNA reads TGTGCCAGCAGCGAGGGACAGCCTAATTCACCCCTCCACTTT.

V is TRBV5-6 and J is TRBJ1-1; D gene ambiguous. The CDR3 has 17 amino acids. Germline-derived CDR1 and CDR2 are SGHDT and YYEEEE. The V and J ends lost 2 bases and 0 bases respectively, with 17 bases between them. CDR3 in DNA: TGTGCCAGCAGCTTTAGGGCAGCCATGCAAATGAACACTGAAGCTTTCTTT. It encodes CASSFRAAMQMNTEAFF.

The DNA for the CDR3 is TGTGCCAGCAGTGTCTCCAGGGCGAACACCGGGGAGCTGTTTTTT. It specifies CASSVSRANTGELFF. The rearrangement joins TRBV6-1 to TRBJ2-2; perhaps TRBD1 as D (5 bases). From germline, CDR1 is MNHNS and CDR2 SASEGT. V was trimmed by 4 bases and J by 0 bases, leaving 9 bases between them. The CDR3 has 15 residues.

The chain couples TRBV4-1 to TRBJ2-1, with 7 bases identical to TRBD2. The CDR3 totals 17 residues. The germline gives CDR1 MGHRA, CDR2 YSYEKL. J gave up 1 base and V 4 bases, and 10 bases lay outside the gene matches. CDR3 residues: CASSRKDAAGSYNEQFF. The CDR3 region has the DNA TGCGCCAGCAGCCGCAAAGATGCAGCGGGGTCCTACAATGAGCAGTTCTTC.

V usage is TRBV7-8 and J usage is TRBJ1-4, with TRBD1 identical over 8 bases. V shed 4 bases, J shed 4 bases, and the junction held 8 bases outside the gene matches. This CDR3 comprises 16 residues. Germline V gene data show CDR1 as SGHVS and CDR2 as FQNEAQ. The CDR3 here is CASSSSGRGLNEKLFF. CDR3 DNA sequence: TGTGCCAGCAGCTCGTCGGGCAGGGGGCTTAATGAAAAACTGTTTTTT. Supplemented by reference TRBV7-8 and TRBJ1-4, the full variable domain reads GAGVSQSPRYKVAKRGQDVALRCDPISGHVSLFWYQQALGQGPEFLTYFQNEAQLDKSGLPSDRFFAERPEGSVSTLKIQRTQQEDSAVYLCASSSSGRGLNEKLFFGSGTQLSVL.

CDR3 region: CASSDGGAQVGGYTF. The CDR3 DNA reads TGTGCCAGCAGTGACGGCGGGGCCCAGGTGGGGGGCTACACCTTC. The gene calls are TRBV2 and TRBJ1-2, with a tentative D call TRBD1 (5 bases). CDR3 length: 15 residues. Germline CDR1 and CDR2: SNHLY and FYNNEI. V lost 3 bases and J 8 bases, leaving 19 bases between the germline ends.

This chain joins TRBV6-1 and TRBJ1-3, with D possibly being TRBD1 (5 bases). Per germline, CDR1 MNHNS and CDR2 SASEGT. Trimming pared 4 bases from V and 10 bases from J, leaving 26 bases between. This CDR3 has 17 residues. This CDR3 is CASSGQTLGLLFWTIYF. CDR3 sequence (DNA): TGTGCCAGCAGTGGCCAGACCTTGGGACTTCTCTTTTGGACCATATATTTT.

In DNA, the CDR3 is TGTGCCAGCAGCGATGACAGAGATCAGCCCCAGCATTTT. Its protein is CASSDDRDQPQHF. This chain uses TRBV2 with TRBJ1-5, with D perhaps matching TRBD1 (5 bases). V was pared by 6 bases and J by 5 bases, with 11 bases between. The CDR3 contains 13 residues. Per the germline V gene, CDR1 is SNHLY and CDR2 is FYNNEI.

This chain uses TRBV2 with TRBJ1-4, with 9 bases matching TRBD1. Germline V gene data show CDR1 as SNHLY and CDR2 as FYNNEI. Losses at the gene ends were 6 bases for V and 13 bases for J; bases not matched to a gene: 9. The CDR3 spans 13 residues. The CDR3 region has the DNA TGTGCCAGCAGGGGGGGACAGGGACGAGTACTGTTTTTT. Translating it yields CASRGGQGRVLFF. Looking up the rest from reference TRBV2 and TRBJ1-4 gives the full variable domain: EPEVTQTPSHQVTQMGQEVILRCVPISNHLYFYWYRQILGQKVEFLVSFYNNEISEKSEIFDDQFSVERPDGSNFTLKIRSTKLEDSAMYFCASRGGQGRVLFFGSGTQLSVL.

The CDR3 nucleotides are TGTGCCAGCAGCTTCGACAGGGGGGATATCAACTACGAGCAGTACTTC. Translation: CASSFDRGDINYEQYF. The chain links TRBV5-6 to TRBJ2-7, with 9 bases lining up with TRBD1. V lost 2 bases to trimming and J lost 3 bases; unmatched junction nucleotides: 9. Germline loops: CDR1 SGHDT, CDR2 YYEEEE. The CDR3 has 16 residues.

V usage is TRBV28 and J usage is TRBJ2-7; 10 bases are shared with TRBD1. CDR3 length: 16 residues. Germline assignment: CDR1 MDHEN and CDR2 SYDVKM. The V and J ends lost 3 bases and 4 bases, in that order; junction bases with no gene match: 9. CDR3 amino acids: CASSFFETGGSYEQYF. The DNA of the CDR3 is TGTGCCAGCAGTTTTTTCGAGACAGGGGGCTCGTACGAGCAGTACTTC.

The CDR3 loop reads CASSLSGGTSNEQYF. In nucleotides, the CDR3 is TGCGCCAGCAGTCTCTCAGGTGGGACTAGTAACGAGCAGTACTTC. The J gene is TRBJ2-7, the V gene TRBV4-1; 8 nucleotides line up with TRBD2. CDR1 and CDR2 (germline): MGHRA, YSYEKL. Trimming took 6 bases from V and 5 from J; bases not matched to a gene: 12. The CDR3 has 15 amino acids.

This chain uses TRBV21-1 with TRBJ1-1. TRBV21-1 is classified as a pseudogene. The CDR3 is made up of 16 amino acids. The CDR3 spells CASSKALRAVSPEAFF. The CDR3 region has the DNA TGTGCCAGCAGCAAAGCCCTACGGGCAGTATCCCCTGAAGCTTTCTTT.